The clone carrying this T cell receptor (beta chain) was recorded many times. Its antigen remains unknown. The CDR3 consists of 14 residues. The germline V gene has CDR1 SGHKS and CDR2 YYEKEE (reference sequence). The germline V and J ends were trimmed by 4 bases and 5 bases, with 14 bases remaining between them. These data are taken from a study of response to subunit inactivated influenza vaccine. Study-wide results and limits: Authors proposed each seasonal influenza vaccination draws in few new T cells.

TCRdb re-called the RT-PCR reads with MiXCR, one entry per CDR3 protein. The sample lists roughly 650,000 distinct CDR3 sequences; less than 15% were seen once. This material consisted of PBMCs from blood, taken less than 15 days before vaccination. J is TRBJ2-3 and V is TRBV5-5; D uncertain. This clonotype was obtained from a man aged 50 to 59 who received an inactivated influenza vaccine. The CDR3 DNA reads as TGTGCCAGCAGCCTTTCCCTGAAGAGAGATACGCAGTATTTT. This gives the protein CASSLSLKRDTQYF.